The 14 T cell receptor beta chains below all came from one sample that was sequenced in a study of blood T cell repertoires in COVID-19. Measured with immunoSEQ multiplex PCR; TCRdb has only the in-frame clones, and not every one. The data hold about 130,000 clones, with around four fifths observed a single time. Sequenced material: PBMCs or T cells enriched from blood (not recorded which). These TCRs come from a man aged 30-40 years who had recovered from COVID-19.

This clone appeared once. CDR3 sequence reads: CAWMVSYEQYF. For the CDR3, the DNA is TGTGCCTGGATGGTCAGCTACGAGCAGTACTTC. The chain has TRBV30 and TRBJ2-7; no clear D. V lost 4 bases to trimming and J lost 3 bases, with 7 bases between them. Germline V gives CDR1 GTSNPN, CDR2 SVGIG (reference sequence). The CDR3 length is 11 residues.

The chain links TRBV5-1 to TRBJ2-1, with a possible D match to TRBD2 (6 bases). Per germline, CDR1 SGHRS and CDR2 YFSETQ. V lost 4 bases and J 6 bases, leaving 11 bases between the germline ends. This CDR3 contains 13 residues. CDR3 loop: CASSPGTSNEQFF. As DNA, the CDR3 is TGCGCCAGCAGCCCCGGGACTTCCAATGAGCAGTTCTTC.

This chain joins TRBV19 and TRBJ1-2, with 7 bases fitting TRBD1. The V segment lost 5 bases and the J segment 8 bases; nucleotides outside the gene matches: 8. Per the germline V gene, CDR1 is LNHDA and CDR2 is SQIVND (reference sequence). The CDR3 is 13 residues long. CDR3: CASSPEGARGYTF. Written as DNA, the CDR3 is TGTGCCAGTAGTCCAGAGGGGGCGCGAGGCTACACCTTC.

The V and J genes are TRBV6-4 and TRBJ2-3; 14 bases map to TRBD2. Trimming removed 3 bases from V and 2 bases from J; junction bases left unmatched: 1. Germline CDR1 and CDR2: MRHNA and SNTAGT. This CDR3 spans 16 amino acids. The CDR3, as DNA: TGTGCCAGCAGTGAGACTAGCGGGGGGGCCACAGATACGCAGTATTTT. Residues: CASSETSGGATDTQYF.

The chain uses TRBV5-4 and TRBJ2-5; D might be TRBD1 (6 bases). The ends were cut back, 2 bases at V and 0 bases at J, with 8 bases in the middle. The germline CDR1 and CDR2 sequences are SGHNT and YYREEE (reference sequence). This CDR3 spans 14 amino acids. The CDR3, as DNA: TGTGCCAGCAGCTTTGGACAGAACCAAGAGACCCAGTACTTC. Translated, it gives CASSFGQNQETQYF.

This chain joins TRBV19 and TRBJ2-1; D is uncertain. The germline gives CDR1 LNHDA, CDR2 SQIVND (reference sequence). V lost 1 base, J lost 0 bases, and 10 bases lay in between. This CDR3 spans 16 amino acids. CDR3 DNA sequence: TGTGCCAGTAGTATAGGGTTGTCTAGCTCCTACAATGAGCAGTTCTTC. Translating gives CASSIGLSSSYNEQFF.

J is TRBJ2-1 and V is TRBV19, with 11 bases identical to TRBD1. J was trimmed by 7 bases and V by 5 bases; bases with no gene match: 13. The germline gives CDR1 LNHDA, CDR2 SQIVND (reference sequence). This CDR3 has 17 amino acids. The chain's CDR3 is CASSWAWAGQGGNEQFF. The CDR3 nucleotides read TGTGCCAGTAGTTGGGCGTGGGCGGGACAGGGGGGAAATGAGCAGTTCTTC.

The chain links TRBV5-5 to TRBJ1-1, with D possibly TRBD1 on 5 matching bases. The V end was cut by 2 bases, the J end by 1 base, with 12 bases between. This CDR3 is 15 amino acids long. Germline V gives CDR1 SGHKS, CDR2 YYEKEE (reference sequence). The CDR3 region is CASSLTQGGNTEAFF. CDR3 sequence (DNA): TGTGCCAGCAGCTTAACCCAGGGAGGGAACACTGAAGCTTTCTTT. Filled out from reference TRBV5-5 and TRBJ1-1, the complete variable domain reads DAGVTQSPTHLIKTRGQQVTLRCSPISGHKSVSWYQQVLGQGPQFIFQYYEKEERGRGNFPDRFSARQFPNYSSELNVNALLLGDSALYLCASSLTQGGNTEAFFGQGTRLTVV.

The V call is TRBV2, the J call TRBJ2-7, with D maybe TRBD2 (7 bases). Trimming removed 5 bases at V and 6 bases at J, with 23 bases between. The CDR3 is made up of 16 amino acids. Germline V gives CDR1 SNHLY, CDR2 FYNNEI. This chain's CDR3 is CASSSQGAGPLGEQYF. In nucleotides, the CDR3 is TGTGCCAGCAGTTCACAGGGAGCGGGGCCGCTGGGCGAGCAGTACTTC.

Only one count was recorded for this clone. J is TRBJ2-3 and V is TRBV9; D not certain. Germline V CDR1 and CDR2: SGDLS, YYNGEE. The CDR3 is made up of 15 amino acids. Deletions cut 0 bases from V and 2 bases from J, with 10 bases between. CDR3 loop: CASSVALQVTDTQYF. The CDR3 DNA reads TGTGCCAGCAGCGTAGCTTTGCAGGTCACAGATACGCAGTATTTT.

The genes are TRBV29-1 and TRBJ2-3; 7 bases agree with TRBD2. This CDR3 contains 14 residues. Germline V lookup: CDR1 SQVTM, CDR2 ANQGSEA. V gave up 5 bases and J gave up 2 bases; unmatched junction bases: 7. The CDR3 reads CSVNGLEDTDTQYF. The CDR3 DNA reads TGCAGCGTTAATGGACTAGAGGACACAGATACGCAGTATTTT.

The V gene is TRBV29-1, the J gene TRBJ1-1; no clear D gene. Germline values: CDR1 SQVTM, CDR2 ANQGSEA. With 7 bases removed from V and 2 bases from J, the gap between germline ends came to 11 bases. This CDR3 has 12 residues. The DNA for the CDR3 is TGCAGCGCCCACATTCTTAACACTGAAGCTTTCTTT. Amino acids: CSAHILNTEAFF.

The V and J genes are TRBV2 and TRBJ1-2, with D unresolved. Germline V lookup: CDR1 SNHLY, CDR2 FYNNEI. Deletions cut 2 bases from V and 0 bases from J, with 10 bases between. The CDR3 is 15 residues long. The CDR3 loop reads CASSEQPAANYGYTF. The CDR3 region has the DNA TGTGCCAGCAGTGAACAGCCAGCGGCTAACTATGGCTACACCTTC.

A single count supports this clone. V usage is TRBV12-5 and J usage is TRBJ2-3; D is unclear. Germline lookup yields CDR1 LGHNT and CDR2 FRNRAP. This CDR3 comprises 16 residues. V was cut by 0 bases and J by 6 bases, with 16 bases left in between. CDR3 DNA sequence: TGTGCTAGTGGTTTGGTACAATGGCAGGTTTCCGATACGCAGTATTTT. Protein sequence: CASGLVQWQVSDTQYF.